The 4 T cell receptor beta chains presented below share a single source sample, sequenced in a study of T cell repertoires in cytomegalovirus infection. MiXCR, applied by TCRdb to the reads, yields one record per CDR3 protein. The table shows around 500,000 distinct CDR3 sequences, with approximately 46% occurring only once. What these receptors recognize is not known. Sample: cultured PBMCs, taken from culture after CMV antigen stimulation. The source of these receptors is a human donor in good health (CMV status not recorded). Some clones in this sample may be carry-over from other donors' samples.

The chain combines TRBV2 with TRBJ2-1; 10 positions match TRBD2. Germline CDR1 reads SNHLY; CDR2 reads FYNNEI. The CDR3 is made up of 15 amino acids. J was trimmed by 6 bases and V by 7 bases; bases with no gene match: 9. This CDR3 reads CASTLAGAWSNEQFF. The CDR3 DNA is TGTGCCAGCACTCTAGCGGGGGCCTGGAGCAATGAGCAGTTCTTC. Together with reference TRBV2 and TRBJ2-1, the CDR3 gives the full variable domain: EPEVTQTPSHQVTQMGQEVILRCVPISNHLYFYWYRQILGQKVEFLVSFYNNEISEKSEIFDDQFSVERPDGSNFTLKIRSTKLEDSAMYFCASTLAGAWSNEQFFGPGTRLTVL.

This sequence joins TRBV6-2 or TRBV6-3 and TRBJ2-1; D is unclear. V lost 5 bases and J 8 bases, leaving 10 bases between the germline ends. Germline V gene data show CDR1 as MNHEY and CDR2 as SVGEGT. The CDR3 runs 12 residues. The CDR3 bases are TGTGCCAGCAGTATACCGTCTCATGAGCAGTTCTTC. Translating gives CASSIPSHEQFF.

The CDR3 is CASSLVGTGKTDTQYF. The CDR3 DNA follows: TGTGCCAGCAGCTTAGTAGGGACAGGGAAGACAGATACGCAGTATTTT. V gene TRBV7-4 combines with J gene TRBJ2-3, with 9 bases identical to TRBD1. The V and J ends lost 1 base and 3 bases, in that order; junction bases with no gene match: 5. This CDR3 region has 16 residues. The germline V gene encodes CDR1 SGHVT and CDR2 SQSDAQ.

V gene TRBV7-9 combines with J gene TRBJ2-5; possibly TRBD1 for D (6 bases). V lost 3 bases, J lost 5 bases, and 16 bases lay in between. The CDR3 contains 15 residues. Germline V gene data show CDR1 as SEHNR and CDR2 as FQNEAQ (reference sequence). CDR3: CASSFQGPLLETQYF. In DNA, the CDR3 is TGTGCCAGCAGCTTTCAGGGGCCGTTATTGGAGACCCAGTACTTC.